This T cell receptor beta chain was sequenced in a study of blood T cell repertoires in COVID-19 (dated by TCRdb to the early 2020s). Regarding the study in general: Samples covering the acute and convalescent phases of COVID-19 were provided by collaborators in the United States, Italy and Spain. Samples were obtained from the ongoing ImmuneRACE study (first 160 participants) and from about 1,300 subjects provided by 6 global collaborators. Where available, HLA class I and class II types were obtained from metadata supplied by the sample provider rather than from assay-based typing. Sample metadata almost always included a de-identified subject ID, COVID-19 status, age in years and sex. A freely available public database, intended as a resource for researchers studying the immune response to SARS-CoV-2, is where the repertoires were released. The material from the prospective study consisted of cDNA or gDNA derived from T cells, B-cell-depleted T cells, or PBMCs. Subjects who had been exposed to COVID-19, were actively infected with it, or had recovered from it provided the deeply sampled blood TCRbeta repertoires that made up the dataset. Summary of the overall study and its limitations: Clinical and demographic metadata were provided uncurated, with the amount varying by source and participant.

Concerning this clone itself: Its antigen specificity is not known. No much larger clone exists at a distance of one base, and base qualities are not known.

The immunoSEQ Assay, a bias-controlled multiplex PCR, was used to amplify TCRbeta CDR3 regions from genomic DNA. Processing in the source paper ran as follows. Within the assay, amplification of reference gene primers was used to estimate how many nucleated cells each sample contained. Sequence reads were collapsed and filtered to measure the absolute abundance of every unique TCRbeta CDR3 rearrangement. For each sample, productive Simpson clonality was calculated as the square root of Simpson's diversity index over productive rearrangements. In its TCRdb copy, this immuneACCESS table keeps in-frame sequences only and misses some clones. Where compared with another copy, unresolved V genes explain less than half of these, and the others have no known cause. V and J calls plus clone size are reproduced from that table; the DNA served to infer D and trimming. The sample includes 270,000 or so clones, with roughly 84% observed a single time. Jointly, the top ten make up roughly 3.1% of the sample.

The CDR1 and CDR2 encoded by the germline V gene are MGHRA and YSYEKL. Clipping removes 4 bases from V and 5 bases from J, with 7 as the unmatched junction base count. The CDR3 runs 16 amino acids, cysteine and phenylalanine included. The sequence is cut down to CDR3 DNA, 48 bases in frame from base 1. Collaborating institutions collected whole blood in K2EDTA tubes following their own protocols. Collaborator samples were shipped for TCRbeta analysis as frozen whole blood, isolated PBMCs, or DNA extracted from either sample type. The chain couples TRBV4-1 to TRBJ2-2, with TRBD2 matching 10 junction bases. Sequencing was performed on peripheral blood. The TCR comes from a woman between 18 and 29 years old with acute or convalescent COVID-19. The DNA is TGCGCCAGCAGCCTTTCTAGCGGGAGCGGTACCGGGGAGCTGTTTTTT. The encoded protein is CASSLSSGSGTGELFF.